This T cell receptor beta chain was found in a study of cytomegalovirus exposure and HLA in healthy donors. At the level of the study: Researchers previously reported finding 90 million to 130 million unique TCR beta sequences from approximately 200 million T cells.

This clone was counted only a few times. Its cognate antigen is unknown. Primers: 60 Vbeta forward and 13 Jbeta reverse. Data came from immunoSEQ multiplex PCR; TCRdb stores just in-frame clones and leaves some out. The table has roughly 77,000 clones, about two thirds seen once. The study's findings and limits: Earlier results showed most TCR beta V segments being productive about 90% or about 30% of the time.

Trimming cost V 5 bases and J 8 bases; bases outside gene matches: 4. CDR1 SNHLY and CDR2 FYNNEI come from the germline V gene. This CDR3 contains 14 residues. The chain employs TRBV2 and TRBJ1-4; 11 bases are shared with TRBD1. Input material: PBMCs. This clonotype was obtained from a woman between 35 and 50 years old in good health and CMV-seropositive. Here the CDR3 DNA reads TGTGCCAGCAGTCGGGGGACAGGGGGAGAAAAACTGTTTTTT. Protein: CASSRGTGGEKLFF.